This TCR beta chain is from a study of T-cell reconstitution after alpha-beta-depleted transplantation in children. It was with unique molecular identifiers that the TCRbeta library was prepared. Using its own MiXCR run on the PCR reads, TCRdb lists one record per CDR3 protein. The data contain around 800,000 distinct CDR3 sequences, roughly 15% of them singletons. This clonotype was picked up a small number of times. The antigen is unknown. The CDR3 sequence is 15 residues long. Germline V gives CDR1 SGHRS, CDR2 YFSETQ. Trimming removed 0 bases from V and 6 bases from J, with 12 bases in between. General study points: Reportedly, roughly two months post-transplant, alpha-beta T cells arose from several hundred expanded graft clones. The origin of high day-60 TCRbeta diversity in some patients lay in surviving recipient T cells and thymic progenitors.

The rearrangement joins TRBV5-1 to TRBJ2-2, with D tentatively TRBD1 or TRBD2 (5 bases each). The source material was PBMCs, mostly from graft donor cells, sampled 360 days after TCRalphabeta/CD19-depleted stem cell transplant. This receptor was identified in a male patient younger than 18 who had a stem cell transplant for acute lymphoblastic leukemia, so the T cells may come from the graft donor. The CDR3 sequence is CASSLVPGSAGELFF. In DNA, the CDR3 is TGCGCCAGCAGCTTGGTCCCAGGGAGTGCCGGGGAGCTGTTTTTT.